The clone carrying this T cell receptor beta chain was counted only a few times. Categorization into cohorts depended on clinical history that participants reported. This sample stems from a study of blood T cell repertoires in COVID-19. The germline gives CDR1 SGHDT, CDR2 YYEEEE. The CDR3 spans 15 residues. V shed 4 bases, J shed 3 bases, and the junction held 8 bases outside the gene matches. Under the authors' procedure: Amplified reference gene primers provided the basis for estimating nucleated cell counts. Libraries were prepared by immunoSEQ multiplex PCR; TCRdb keeps only in-frame clonotypes and omits some of them. V and J calls and clone size are as listed in that table; D and trimming were resolved from the DNA. The sample records some 270,000 clones, 75% to 90% being singletons.

This TCR derives from a woman aged 30 to 39 who had recovered from COVID-19. J is TRBJ2-7 and V is TRBV5-6, with 9 bases matching TRBD2. Sequencing was performed on PBMCs or T cells enriched from blood (not recorded which). In DNA, the CDR3 is TGTGCCAGCAGCCGACGAGAAGCGGGAGGCTACGAGCAGTACTTC. Residues: CASSRREAGGYEQYF.